This T cell receptor beta chain emerged from a study of early T cells in non-severe SARS-CoV-2 infection. One entry per CDR3 protein, called by TCRdb with MiXCR from the 5' RACE reads. The sample includes approximately 80,000 distinct CDR3 sequences, approximately 12% of them seen just once. Trimming cost V 3 bases and J 6 bases; bases outside gene matches: 7. Per germline, CDR1 SQVTM and CDR2 ANQGSEA. CDR3 length: 14 amino acids. This chain uses TRBV29-1 with TRBJ2-1, with 8 positions matching TRBD2. Material for sequencing was whole blood. The source of this sequence is an adult who was a healthcare worker with PCR-confirmed SARS-CoV-2 infection or an uninfected control (not recorded which). The CDR3 bases are TGCAGCGTTGACGGGGGGGCATTGCTCAATGAGCAGTTCTTC. Translation: CSVDGGALLNEQFF.